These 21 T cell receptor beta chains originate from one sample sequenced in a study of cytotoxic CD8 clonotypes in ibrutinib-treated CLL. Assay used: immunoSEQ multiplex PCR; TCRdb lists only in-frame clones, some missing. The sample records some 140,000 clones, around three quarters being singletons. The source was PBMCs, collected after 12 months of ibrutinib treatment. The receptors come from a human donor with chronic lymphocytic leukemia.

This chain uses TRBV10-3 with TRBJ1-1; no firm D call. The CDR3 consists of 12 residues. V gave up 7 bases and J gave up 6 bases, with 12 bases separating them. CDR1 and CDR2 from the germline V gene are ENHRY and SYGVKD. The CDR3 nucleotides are TGTGCCATCAAAGGCCCTCCCGCTGAAGCTTTCTTT. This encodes CAIKGPPAEAFF.

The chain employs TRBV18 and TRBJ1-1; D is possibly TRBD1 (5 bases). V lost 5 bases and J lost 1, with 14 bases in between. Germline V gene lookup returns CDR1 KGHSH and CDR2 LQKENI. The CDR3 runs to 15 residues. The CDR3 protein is CASSELLGTNTEAFF. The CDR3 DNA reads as TGTGCCAGCTCAGAACTCTTGGGGACGAACACTGAAGCTTTCTTT.

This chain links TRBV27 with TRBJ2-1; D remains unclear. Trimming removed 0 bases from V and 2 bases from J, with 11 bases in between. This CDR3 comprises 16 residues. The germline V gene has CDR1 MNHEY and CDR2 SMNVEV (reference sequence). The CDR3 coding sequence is TGTGCCAGCAGTTTATCGCGGATACGAGCCTACAATGAGCAGTTCTTC. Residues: CASSLSRIRAYNEQFF.

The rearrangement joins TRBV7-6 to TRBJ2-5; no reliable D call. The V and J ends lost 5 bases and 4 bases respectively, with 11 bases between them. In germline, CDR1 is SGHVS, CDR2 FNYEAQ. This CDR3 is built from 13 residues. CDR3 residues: CASSRGVSETQYF. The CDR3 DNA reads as TGTGCCAGCAGCCGTGGAGTATCAGAGACCCAGTACTTC.

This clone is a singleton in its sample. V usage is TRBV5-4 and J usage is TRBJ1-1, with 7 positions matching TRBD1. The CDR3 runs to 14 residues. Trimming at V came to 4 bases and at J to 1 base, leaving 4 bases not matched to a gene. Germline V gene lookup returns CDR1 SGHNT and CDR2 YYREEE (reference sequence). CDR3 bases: TGTGCCAGCAGCCGCGGACAGGCGAACACTGAAGCTTTCTTT. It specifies CASSRGQANTEAFF. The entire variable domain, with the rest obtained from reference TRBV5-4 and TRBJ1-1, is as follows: ETGVTQSPTHLIKTRGQQVTLRCSSQSGHNTVSWYQQALGQGPQFIFQYYREEENGRGNFPPRFSGLQFPNYSSELNVNALELDDSALYLCASSRGQANTEAFFGQGTRLTVV.

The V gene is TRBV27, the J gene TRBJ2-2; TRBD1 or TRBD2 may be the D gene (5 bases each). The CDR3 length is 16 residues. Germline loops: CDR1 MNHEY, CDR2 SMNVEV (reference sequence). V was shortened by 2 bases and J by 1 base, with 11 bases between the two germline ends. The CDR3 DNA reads TGTGCCAGCAGTTTAAGAGCAGGGAGGAACACCGGGGAGCTGTTTTTT. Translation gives CASSLRAGRNTGELFF.

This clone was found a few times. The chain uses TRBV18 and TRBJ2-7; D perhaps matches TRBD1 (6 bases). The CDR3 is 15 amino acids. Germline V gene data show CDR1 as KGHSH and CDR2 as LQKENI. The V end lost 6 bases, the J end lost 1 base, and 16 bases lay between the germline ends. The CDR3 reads CASSPDSPPSYEQYF. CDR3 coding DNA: TGTGCCAGCTCGCCGGACAGTCCTCCGTCCTACGAGCAGTACTTC.

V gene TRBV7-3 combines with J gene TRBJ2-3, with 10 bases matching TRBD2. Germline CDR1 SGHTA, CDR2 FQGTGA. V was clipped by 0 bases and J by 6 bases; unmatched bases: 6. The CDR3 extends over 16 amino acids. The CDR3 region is CASSLTLAGGLDTQYF. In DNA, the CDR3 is TGTGCCAGCAGCTTAACCTTAGCGGGGGGTCTGGATACGCAGTATTTT.

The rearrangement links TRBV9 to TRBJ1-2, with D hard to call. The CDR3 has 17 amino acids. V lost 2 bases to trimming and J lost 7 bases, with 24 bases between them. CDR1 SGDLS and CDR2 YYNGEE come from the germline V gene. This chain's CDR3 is CASSVFSYSPSMGGYTF. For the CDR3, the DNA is TGTGCCAGCAGCGTTTTCTCGTACAGCCCCTCTATGGGTGGCTACACCTTC.

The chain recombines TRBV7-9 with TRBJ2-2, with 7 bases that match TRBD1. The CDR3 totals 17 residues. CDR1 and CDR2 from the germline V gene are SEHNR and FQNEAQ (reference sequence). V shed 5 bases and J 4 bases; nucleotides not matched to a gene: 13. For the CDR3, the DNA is TGTGCCAGCAGCCCCAGTTGGGCGACAGGGATCACCGGGGAGCTGTTTTTT. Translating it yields CASSPSWATGITGELFF.

The CDR3 sequence is CSVARGLVDEQYF. DNA of the CDR3: TGCAGCGTTGCGAGGGGCCTCGTGGACGAGCAGTACTTC. The rearrangement links TRBV29-1 to TRBJ2-7; the D gene could be TRBD1 or TRBD2 (5 bases each). The CDR3 loop spans 13 amino acids. CDR1 and CDR2 from the germline V gene are SQVTM and ANQGSEA. Trimming shortened V by 4 bases and J by 5 bases, and 15 bases separated the two germline ends.

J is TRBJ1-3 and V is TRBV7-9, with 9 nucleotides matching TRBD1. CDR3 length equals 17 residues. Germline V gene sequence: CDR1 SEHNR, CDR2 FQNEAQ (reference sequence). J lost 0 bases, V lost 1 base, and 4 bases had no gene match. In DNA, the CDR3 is TGTGCCAGCAGCTTAGGGGGACAGGGCTTCTCTGGAAACACCATATATTTT. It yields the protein CASSLGGQGFSGNTIYF. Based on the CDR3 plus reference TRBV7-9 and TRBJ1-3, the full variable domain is DTGVSQNPRHKITKRGQNVTFRCDPISEHNRLYWYRQTLGQGPEFLTYFQNEAQLEKSRLLSDRFSAERPKGSFSTLEIQRTEQGDSAMYLCASSLGGQGFSGNTIYFGEGSWLTVV.

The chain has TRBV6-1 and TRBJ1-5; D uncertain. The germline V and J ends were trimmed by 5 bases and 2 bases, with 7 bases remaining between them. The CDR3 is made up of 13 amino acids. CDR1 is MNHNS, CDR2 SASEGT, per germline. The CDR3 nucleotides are TGTGCCAGCAGTAGGGAACGCAATCAGCCCCAGCATTTT. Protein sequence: CASSRERNQPQHF.

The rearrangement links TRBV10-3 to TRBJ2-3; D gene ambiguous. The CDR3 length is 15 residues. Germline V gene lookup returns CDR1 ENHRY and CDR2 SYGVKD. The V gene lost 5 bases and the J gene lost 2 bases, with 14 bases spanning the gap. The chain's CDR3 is CAISPGPGDTDTQYF. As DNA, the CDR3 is TGTGCCATCAGTCCCGGGCCCGGTGACACAGATACGCAGTATTTT.

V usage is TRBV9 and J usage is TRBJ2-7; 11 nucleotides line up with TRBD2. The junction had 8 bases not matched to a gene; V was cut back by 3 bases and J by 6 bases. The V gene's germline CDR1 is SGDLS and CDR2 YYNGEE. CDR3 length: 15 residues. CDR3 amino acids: CASSANSGRALEQYF. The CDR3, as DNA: TGTGCCAGCAGCGCCAATAGCGGGAGGGCCCTCGAGCAGTACTTC.

CDR3 DNA sequence: TGTGCCAGCAGCCCCAGCCCACTCGGGCCTCGTGGGGATGAGCAGTTCTTC. This codes for CASSPSPLGPRGDEQFF. This chain joins TRBV9 and TRBJ2-1, with no clear D. This CDR3 is built from 17 residues. Per the germline V gene, CDR1 is SGDLS and CDR2 is YYNGEE. The V end was cut by 4 bases, the J end by 8 bases, with 25 bases between.

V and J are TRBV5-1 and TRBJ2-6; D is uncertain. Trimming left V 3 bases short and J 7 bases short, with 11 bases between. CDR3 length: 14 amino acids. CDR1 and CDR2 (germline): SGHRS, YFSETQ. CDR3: CASSYTSRANVLTF. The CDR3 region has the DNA TGCGCCAGCAGCTATACCTCTCGAGCCAACGTCCTGACTTTC.

In nucleotides, the CDR3 is TGCAGCGTTGGCGGGACTAGCGGGATTCTAGGCGGGGAGCTGTTTTTT. It specifies CSVGGTSGILGGELFF. The genes are TRBV29-1 and TRBJ2-2; 13 bases are a match to TRBD2. The germline V gene has CDR1 SQVTM and CDR2 ANQGSEA. This CDR3 contains 16 residues. The V gene end was trimmed by 4 bases and the J gene end by 7 bases; junction bases not matched to a gene: 9.

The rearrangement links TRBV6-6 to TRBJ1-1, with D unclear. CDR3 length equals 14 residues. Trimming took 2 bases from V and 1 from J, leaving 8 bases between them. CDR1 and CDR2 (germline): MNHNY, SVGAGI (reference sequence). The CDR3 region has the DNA TGTGCCAGCAGTTACAAGGGAGGGAACACTGAAGCTTTCTTT. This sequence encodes CASSYKGGNTEAFF.

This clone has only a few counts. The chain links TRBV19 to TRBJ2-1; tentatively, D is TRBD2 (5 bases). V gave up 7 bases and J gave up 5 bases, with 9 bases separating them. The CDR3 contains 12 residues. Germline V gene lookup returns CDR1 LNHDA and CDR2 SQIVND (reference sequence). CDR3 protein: CASIRGNNEQFF. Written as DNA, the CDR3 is TGTGCCAGTATCCGGGGTAACAATGAGCAGTTCTTC.

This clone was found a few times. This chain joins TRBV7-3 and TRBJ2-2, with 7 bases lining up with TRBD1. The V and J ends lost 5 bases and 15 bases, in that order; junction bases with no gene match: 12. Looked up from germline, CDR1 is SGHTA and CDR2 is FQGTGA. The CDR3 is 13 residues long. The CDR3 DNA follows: TGTGCCAGCAGCCCGGGACAGCCTCCCCGAATGTTTTTT. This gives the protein CASSPGQPPRMFF.